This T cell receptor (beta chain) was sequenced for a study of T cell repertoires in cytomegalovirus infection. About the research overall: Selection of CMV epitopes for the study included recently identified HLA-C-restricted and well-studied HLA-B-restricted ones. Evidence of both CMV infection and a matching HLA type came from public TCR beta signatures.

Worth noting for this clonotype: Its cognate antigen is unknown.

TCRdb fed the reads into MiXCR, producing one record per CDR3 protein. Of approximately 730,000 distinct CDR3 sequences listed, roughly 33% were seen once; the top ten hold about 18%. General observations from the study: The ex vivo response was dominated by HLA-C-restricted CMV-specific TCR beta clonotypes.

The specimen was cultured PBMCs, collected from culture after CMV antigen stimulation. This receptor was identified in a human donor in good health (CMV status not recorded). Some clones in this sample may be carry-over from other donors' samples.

The CDR3 reads CASSPGGGAQPQHF. In nucleotides, the CDR3 is TGTGCCAGCAGCCCCGGGGGTGGGGCTCAGCCCCAGCATTTT. This sequence joins TRBV12-3 or TRBV12-4 and TRBJ1-5; D is perhaps TRBD1 (5 bases). This CDR3 is built from 14 residues. The V end was cut by 6 bases, the J end by 6 bases, with 15 bases between.